This TCR beta chain was recorded in a study of cytomegalovirus exposure and HLA in healthy donors. In germline, CDR1 is SEHNR, CDR2 FQNEAQ (reference sequence). The CDR3 contains 17 residues. The junction had 3 bases not matched to a gene; V was cut back by 1 base and J by 5 bases. Concerning this clone: The antigen remains unidentified.

Notes on the study in general: It was assumed in the presence/absence analyses that sequencing depth was roughly uniform across donors. The only immune exposure information that was available was CMV serostatus. For TCR beta chains, V- and J-gene trimming was later linked to a missense DCLRE1C variant.

PCR amplification relied on 60 Vbeta primers (plus 13 Jbeta primers). Method: immunoSEQ multiplex PCR; TCRdb's copy keeps in-frame clones and lacks some. The sample gives around 62,000 clones, about three quarters of which show up once; about 5% is in the top ten. Sequenced material: PBMCs. V usage is TRBV7-9 and J usage is TRBJ2-3, with 16 bases lining up with TRBD2. The receptor was derived from a male donor in good health and CMV-seropositive. CDR3 residues: CASSLEGLAGGRDTQYF. In nucleotides, the CDR3 is TGTGCCAGCAGCTTAGAGGGACTAGCGGGGGGGCGAGATACGCAGTATTTT.